The 11 T cell receptor beta chains given below trace back to one sample, sequenced in a study of CD8 T cells in Susac syndrome. It was with random hexamers that 0.5 to 1 ug RNA was reverse transcribed. One entry per CDR3 protein, called by TCRdb with MiXCR from the immunoSEQ multiplex PCR reads. There are just under 95,000 distinct CDR3 sequences in the sample; about 93% occur only once, and more than 0.3% lies in the top ten. The specimen was CD4+ T cells from PBMCs. These receptors came from a human donor with Susac syndrome.

This clonotype was detected once. The gene calls are TRBV24-1 and TRBJ2-5; D gene uncertain. This CDR3 is 15 amino acids long. Germline values: CDR1 KGHDR, CDR2 SFDVKD. V lost 2 bases to trimming and J lost 0 bases, with 9 bases between them. The CDR3 region has the DNA TGTGCCACCAGTGATTCTAGGACGTACCAAGAGACCCAGTACTTC. It codes for CATSDSRTYQETQYF.

This chain joins TRBV5-1 and TRBJ2-3; a possible D gene is TRBD2 (7 bases). Germline assignment: CDR1 SGHRS and CDR2 YFSETQ. V was shortened by 1 base and J by 3 bases, with 12 bases between the two germline ends. CDR3 length: 15 residues. The CDR3 spells CASSLRGGVTDTQYF. CDR3 nucleotides: TGCGCCAGCAGCTTGAGAGGGGGGGTGACAGATACGCAGTATTTT.

The table lists this clonotype with a count of one. The chain links TRBV9 to TRBJ2-5; D perhaps matches TRBD2 (5 bases). V lost 2 bases to trimming and J lost 3 bases, with 14 bases between them. The CDR3 totals 15 residues. CDR1 and CDR2 from the germline V gene are SGDLS and YYNGEE. CDR3 protein: CASSVRGFGEETQYF. The CDR3 nucleotides are TGTGCCAGCAGCGTCCGAGGGTTCGGGGAAGAGACCCAGTACTTC.

This clonotype was observed once. V gene TRBV15 combines with J gene TRBJ1-5, with no clear D. The CDR3 is made up of 14 amino acids. The V gene lost 8 bases and the J gene lost 3 bases, with 14 bases spanning the gap. The germline gives CDR1 LNHNV, CDR2 YYDKDF (reference sequence). This chain's CDR3 is CATAYWGYNQPQHF. CDR3 DNA: TGTGCCACCGCCTACTGGGGTTACAATCAGCCCCAGCATTTT.

This rearrangement joins TRBV7-2 to TRBJ1-2; 11 nucleotides line up with TRBD1. The J segment lost 4 bases and the V segment lost 6 bases, leaving 7 bases of the junction unmatched. This CDR3 is 15 amino acids long. CDR1 and CDR2 from the germline V gene are SGHTA and FQGNSA. As DNA, the CDR3 is TGTGCCAGCAGTCTCGGACAGGGGGCAAGCTATGGCTACACCTTC. It is translated as CASSLGQGASYGYTF.

The chain combines TRBV2 with TRBJ2-7; TRBD1 aligns across 7 bases. The V gene's germline CDR1 is SNHLY and CDR2 FYNNEI. This CDR3 is 14 amino acids long. With V trimmed by 7 bases and J by 0 bases, 6 bases remained unmatched. The CDR3 is CASTGDSYSYEQYF. CDR3 DNA sequence: TGTGCCAGCACCGGGGACAGCTACTCCTACGAGCAGTACTTC.

CDR3 sequence reads: CASSRRVQFGEKLFF. The CDR3 bases are TGCGCCAGCAGCCGAAGAGTACAGTTCGGGGAAAAACTGTTTTTT. This sequence joins TRBV4-1 and TRBJ1-4, with D unresolved. Germline lookup yields CDR1 MGHRA and CDR2 YSYEKL. The CDR3 sequence is 15 residues long. V was cut by 4 bases and J by 8 bases, with 17 bases left in between.

This chain joins TRBV7-9 and TRBJ2-1; a weak D match, TRBD2 (7 bases). Germline V gives CDR1 SEHNR, CDR2 FQNEAQ (reference sequence). V was trimmed by 7 bases and J by 9 bases, leaving 16 bases between them. The CDR3 loop spans 13 amino acids. The CDR3 DNA reads as TGTGCCAGCAATGGGGGGGGGCAGGGTGAGCAGTTCTTC. Its translation is CASNGGGQGEQFF. The full variable domain, with the rest looked up from reference TRBV7-9 and TRBJ2-1, is DTGVSQNPRHKITKRGQNVTFRCDPISEHNRLYWYRQTLGQGPEFLTYFQNEAQLEKSRLLSDRFSAERPKGSFSTLEIQRTEQGDSAMYLCASNGGGQGEQFFGPGTRLTVL.

This rearrangement joins TRBV12-3 or TRBV12-4 to TRBJ2-4, with D maybe TRBD1 (6 bases). The V and J ends lost 6 bases and 8 bases respectively, with 17 bases between them. The CDR3 runs to 14 residues. The CDR3 spells CASSRAWNRDIQYF. The CDR3 DNA follows: TGTGCCAGCAGCCGGGCCTGGAACAGGGACATTCAGTACTTC.

This clonotype was seen only once. The V and J genes are TRBV11-3 and TRBJ2-3; 8 positions match TRBD2. CDR1 is SGHNT, CDR2 YENEEA, per germline. This CDR3 spans 15 amino acids. V lost 3 bases, J lost 1 base, and 3 bases stayed unmatched. CDR3 sequence (DNA): TGTGCCAGCAGCTTCTCGCGGGGGGGCACAGATACGCAGTATTTT. Translating it yields CASSFSRGGTDTQYF.

Here the CDR3 reads CASSPGQGRVNTEAFF. The DNA for the CDR3 is TGTGCCAGCAGTCCGGGACAGGGTCGCGTGAACACTGAAGCTTTCTTT. The chain recombines TRBV6-1 with TRBJ1-1, with TRBD1 matching 9 bases. The CDR3 is made up of 16 amino acids. The V gene's germline CDR1 is MNHNS and CDR2 SASEGT. Trimming removed 5 bases from V and 0 bases from J; junction bases left unmatched: 7.